This passage covers 17 T cell receptor beta chains from one sample sequenced in a study of blood T cell repertoires in COVID-19. Profiled with immunoSEQ multiplex PCR; TCRdb holds only in-frame clones, not every one. The sample consists of 110,000 or so clones, roughly 84% of them appearing once. Sequenced: peripheral blood. The receptors originated from a woman in her 40s with acute or convalescent COVID-19.

The V and J genes are TRBV19 and TRBJ2-5, with TRBD1 identical over 8 bases. CDR3 length: 14 residues. Per the germline V gene, CDR1 is LNHDA and CDR2 is SQIVND (reference sequence). J was trimmed by 5 bases and V by 6 bases; bases with no gene match: 8. The CDR3, as DNA: TGTGCCAGTAGAAAAGACAGGGGTGGCGAGACCCAGTACTTC. Encoded protein: CASRKDRGGETQYF.

V and J are TRBV4-3 and TRBJ2-7, with 7 bases matching TRBD1. The CDR3 length is 15 residues. Per germline, CDR1 LGHNA and CDR2 YSLEER. V lost 4 bases, J lost 2 bases, and 8 bases stayed unmatched. The CDR3 here is CASSRTGTEAYEQYF. For the CDR3, the DNA is TGCGCCAGCAGCCGAACCGGGACAGAAGCCTACGAGCAGTACTTC.

V is TRBV27 and J is TRBJ2-2, with no clear D. Germline CDR1 MNHEY, CDR2 SMNVEV (reference sequence). Deletions cut 3 bases from V and 0 bases from J, with 8 bases between. This CDR3 spans 15 amino acids. The DNA for the CDR3 is TGTGCCAGCAGTTTTGGGCCTACGAACACCGGGGAGCTGTTTTTT. Translated, it gives CASSFGPTNTGELFF.

This rearrangement joins TRBV30 to TRBJ1-4; TRBD1 matches at 7 bases. Trimming took 2 bases from V and 6 from J; bases not matched to a gene: 12. CDR3 length equals 16 residues. Per the germline V gene, CDR1 is GTSNPN and CDR2 is SVGIG (reference sequence). This CDR3 reads CAWSTSRQGSYEKLFF. CDR3 coding DNA: TGTGCCTGGAGTACCTCCAGACAGGGTTCATATGAAAAACTGTTTTTT.

J is TRBJ2-1 and V is TRBV5-1; a weak D match, TRBD2 (6 bases). The ends were cut back, 2 bases at V and 6 bases at J, with 15 bases in the middle. The germline V gene encodes CDR1 SGHRS and CDR2 YFSETQ. This CDR3 spans 15 amino acids. In DNA form, the CDR3 reads TGCGCCAGCAGCTTCCCCGGGACTCCACCCAATGAGCAGTTCTTC. This codes for CASSFPGTPPNEQFF.

This chain links TRBV30 with TRBJ1-2; D gene unclear. The CDR3 loop spans 12 amino acids. Trimming shortened V by 3 bases and J by 8 bases, and 13 bases separated the two germline ends. Per germline, CDR1 GTSNPN and CDR2 SVGIG (reference sequence). The CDR3 is CAWSPAGYGYTF. The CDR3 DNA reads as TGTGCCTGGAGCCCTGCGGGGTACGGCTACACCTTC.

This clone has just one count. This rearrangement joins TRBV2 to TRBJ2-4; 9 nucleotides align to TRBD1. J lost 2 bases, V lost 6 bases, and 5 bases had no gene match. CDR1 SNHLY and CDR2 FYNNEI come from the germline V gene. The CDR3 spans 15 residues. The CDR3 coding sequence is TGTGCCAGCAGGTCACAGGGGGCCCCCAAAAACATTCAGTACTTC. Residues: CASRSQGAPKNIQYF.

This chain joins TRBV19 and TRBJ2-1; D is perhaps TRBD2 (6 bases). This CDR3 comprises 13 residues. Germline V gene lookup returns CDR1 LNHDA and CDR2 SQIVND (reference sequence). The V end was cut by 3 bases, the J end by 8 bases, with 11 bases between. For the CDR3, the DNA is TGTGCCAGTAGTATGGCCAGACTAGATGAGCAGTTCTTC. Its translation: CASSMARLDEQFF. Looking up the rest from reference TRBV19 and TRBJ2-1 gives the full variable domain: DGGITQSPKYLFRKEGQNVTLSCEQNLNHDAMYWYRQDPGQGLRLIYYSQIVNDFQKGDIAEGYSVSREKKESFPLTVTSAQKNPTAFYLCASSMARLDEQFFGPGTRLTVL.

The chain joins TRBV7-9 to TRBJ2-3; D remains unclear. CDR3 size: 12 residues. V was shortened by 5 bases and J by 1 base, with 4 bases between the two germline ends. The germline gives CDR1 SEHNR, CDR2 FQNEAQ (reference sequence). The CDR3 DNA reads as TGTGCCAGCAGCCAGGGCACAGATACGCAGTATTTT. This gives the protein CASSQGTDTQYF.

The chain combines TRBV4-1 with TRBJ1-2; weak D call: TRBD1 (6 bases). Trimming took 1 base from V and 1 from J, leaving 13 bases between them. The germline V gene has CDR1 MGHRA and CDR2 YSYEKL. The CDR3 length is 16 residues. Here the CDR3 DNA reads TGCGCCAGCAGCCAAGTATTGGACAGAGTTAACTATGGCTACACCTTC. It codes for CASSQVLDRVNYGYTF.

This chain links TRBV18 with TRBJ2-2; 7 bases align to TRBD1. Germline V gene sequence: CDR1 KGHSH, CDR2 LQKENI. This CDR3 has 14 amino acids. V lost 5 bases and J lost 5; bases outside the gene matches: 5. Here the CDR3 DNA reads TGTGCCAGCTCAGCGACAGGGTCGACCGGGGAGCTGTTTTTT. Residues: CASSATGSTGELFF.

V usage is TRBV2 and J usage is TRBJ2-7, with D possibly being TRBD2 (6 bases). From germline, CDR1 is SNHLY and CDR2 FYNNEI. The CDR3 spans 14 residues. With 4 bases removed from V and 1 base from J, the gap between germline ends came to 11 bases. In DNA, the CDR3 is TGTGCCAGCAGTGTCGGGGCGGGGTCCTACGAGCAGTACTTC. Its protein is CASSVGAGSYEQYF.

The V gene is TRBV6-2 or TRBV6-3, the J gene TRBJ1-2; TRBD1 aligns across 8 bases. V lost 6 bases and J lost 10; bases outside the gene matches: 16. Germline lookup yields CDR1 MNHEY and CDR2 SVGEGT. There are 15 residues in the CDR3. The CDR3 spells CASSLEPGGISLYTF. CDR3 bases: TGTGCCAGCAGCCTTGAACCAGGGGGCATTAGCCTCTACACCTTC.

This chain uses TRBV18 with TRBJ2-7, with TRBD1 identical over 9 bases. Trimming took 2 bases from V and 3 from J; bases not matched to a gene: 2. The germline V gene has CDR1 KGHSH and CDR2 LQKENI. This CDR3 contains 14 residues. CDR3: CASSPGGQGYEQYF. DNA for the CDR3: TGTGCCAGCTCACCAGGGGGACAGGGCTACGAGCAGTACTTC.

The rearrangement joins TRBV6-2 or TRBV6-3 to TRBJ2-7, with D possibly matching TRBD2 (6 bases). Trimming pared 2 bases from V and 7 bases from J, leaving 15 bases between. Germline V gives CDR1 MNHEY, CDR2 SVGEGT. The CDR3 is made up of 14 amino acids. CDR3 bases: TGTGCCAGCAGTTACAATCGGGGGTACGGGGAGCAGTACTTC. This codes for CASSYNRGYGEQYF.

V usage is TRBV7-6 and J usage is TRBJ2-1; TRBD2 agrees at 10 bases. The CDR3 runs 17 residues. J gave up 7 bases and V 4 bases, and 13 bases lay outside the gene matches. The germline CDR1 and CDR2 sequences are SGHVS and FNYEAQ. CDR3 amino acids: CASSSPLAGGLRNEQFF. CDR3 sequence (DNA): TGTGCCAGCAGCTCACCTTTAGCGGGGGGCTTGCGAAATGAGCAGTTCTTC.

The chain has TRBV2 and TRBJ1-2; the D gene is possibly TRBD1 (6 bases). Germline V lookup: CDR1 SNHLY, CDR2 FYNNEI. The V end was cut by 7 bases, the J end by 6 bases, with 15 bases between. This CDR3 region has 13 residues. The CDR3 sequence: CASNRVRENGYTF. The CDR3 DNA reads as TGTGCCAGCAACAGGGTAAGGGAGAATGGCTACACCTTC. The entire variable domain, with the rest obtained from reference TRBV2 and TRBJ1-2, is as follows: EPEVTQTPSHQVTQMGQEVILRCVPISNHLYFYWYRQILGQKVEFLVSFYNNEISEKSEIFDDQFSVERPDGSNFTLKIRSTKLEDSAMYFCASNRVRENGYTFGSGTRLTVV.